The entry below gives a single T cell receptor beta chain sequence along with its context. No antigen is known for it. No base quality information exists; no much larger clone differs at one position. The V end loses 8 bases and the J end loses 5 bases, and a stretch of 15 bases separates them. The CDR3 contains 14 residues, cysteine and phenylalanine counted. The entry retains the CDR3 DNA only, 42 bases that are in frame from base 1. The germline V gene yields MNHEY for CDR1 and SVGAGI for CDR2. The data originate from a study of blood T cell repertoires in COVID-19 (dated by TCRdb to 2020 to 2022). Regarding the study in general: Samples covering the acute and convalescent phases of COVID-19 were provided by collaborators in the United States, Italy and Spain. The material from the prospective study consisted of cDNA or gDNA derived from T cells, B-cell-depleted T cells, or PBMCs. Deeply sampled blood TCRbeta repertoires from subjects exposed to, actively infected with, or recovered from COVID-19 were included in the dataset. A freely available public database, intended as a resource for researchers studying the immune response to SARS-CoV-2, is where the repertoires were released. Samples were obtained from the ongoing ImmuneRACE study (first 160 participants) and from some 1,200 subjects provided by 6 global collaborators. Nearly every sample came with metadata listing a de-identified subject ID, COVID-19 status, age in years and sex. Where available, HLA class I and class II types were taken from metadata supplied by the sample provider and were not determined by assay-based typing.

Points the paper makes about the study in general: The amount of clinical and demographic metadata varied by source and participant and was provided uncurated.

TCRbeta CDR3 regions were amplified from genomic DNA by means of the immunoSEQ Assay, a bias-controlled multiplex PCR. The original pipeline was this. The number of nucleated cells in each sample was estimated by amplification of reference gene primers within the assay. Sequence reads were collapsed and filtered to measure the absolute abundance of every unique TCRbeta CDR3 rearrangement. For each sample, productive Simpson clonality was calculated as the square root of Simpson's diversity index over productive rearrangements. Not all clones reach the TCRdb copy of this immuneACCESS table, which keeps in-frame sequences only. Checked studies attribute under half of the gap to unresolved V genes and leave the rest unexplained. D and trimming were read from the DNA, whereas the V and J calls and clone size are those reported in that table. This sample has 250,000 to 300,000 clones in its table, and around 78% of those were observed once. Roughly 4.6% of the sample comes from the top ten.

Samples from volunteer blood donors who had recovered from COVID-19 were contributed by a second Seattle source. Whole blood was collected in K2EDTA tubes by collaborating institutions according to the institutions' own protocols. For TCRbeta analysis, collaborator samples were shipped as frozen whole blood, as isolated PBMCs, or as DNA extracted from either sample type. The rearrangement joined TRBV6-5 to TRBJ2-2; a tentative D match to TRBD2 spans 5 bases. Source material: peripheral blood. This TCR was sampled from a man aged 55-75 years who had recovered from COVID-19. The bases are TGTGCCAGCGGGGAGACACGACGGACCGGGGAGCTGTTTTTT. Translated, it gives CASGETRRTGELFF.